This section outlines one TCR beta chain sequence together with its context. The antigen is not known. The sample comes from a study of graft-versus-host responses after intestinal transplantation. Study overall: In this cohort, recipients had multivisceral, liver-intestinal, or isolated intestinal transplants. After anti-thymocyte globulin induction, recipients took tacrolimus and steroids for approximately 3 years.

V was cut by 3 bases and J by 3 bases, with 13 bases left in between. Germline CDR1 and CDR2: SGDLS and YYNGEE. The CDR3 is made up of 14 amino acids. Only in-frame clones appear in the TCRdb table, and some are missing; sequencing was by immunoSEQ multiplex PCR. The sample shows about 110,000 clones, 90% to 95% of them seen only once. The TCR comes from a human donor who was the organ donor for an intestinal transplant. The sequenced sample was unstimulated CD8+ T cells sorted from spleen or lymph node cells, obtained before transplant. The chain uses TRBV9 and TRBJ2-7; a possible D gene is TRBD2 (5 bases). CDR3 amino acids: CASSAFGGLYEQYF. As DNA, the CDR3 is TGTGCCAGCAGCGCATTCGGCGGACTCTACGAGCAGTACTTC.